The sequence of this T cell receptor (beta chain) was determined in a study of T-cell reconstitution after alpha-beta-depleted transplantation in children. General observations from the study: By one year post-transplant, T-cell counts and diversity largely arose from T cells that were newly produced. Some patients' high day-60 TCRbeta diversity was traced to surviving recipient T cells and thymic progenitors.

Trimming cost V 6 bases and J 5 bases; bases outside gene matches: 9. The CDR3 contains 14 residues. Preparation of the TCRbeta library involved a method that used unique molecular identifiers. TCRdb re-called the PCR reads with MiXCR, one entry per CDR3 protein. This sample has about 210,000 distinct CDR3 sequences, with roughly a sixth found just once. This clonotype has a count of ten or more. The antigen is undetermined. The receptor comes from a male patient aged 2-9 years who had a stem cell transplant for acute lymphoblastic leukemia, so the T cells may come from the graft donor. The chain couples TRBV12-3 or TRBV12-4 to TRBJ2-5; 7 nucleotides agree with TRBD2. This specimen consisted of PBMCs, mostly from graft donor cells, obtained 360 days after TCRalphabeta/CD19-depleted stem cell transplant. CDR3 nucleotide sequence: TGTGCCAGCAGGCTCGGACTAGACTTGGAGACCCAGTACTTC. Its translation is CASRLGLDLETQYF.